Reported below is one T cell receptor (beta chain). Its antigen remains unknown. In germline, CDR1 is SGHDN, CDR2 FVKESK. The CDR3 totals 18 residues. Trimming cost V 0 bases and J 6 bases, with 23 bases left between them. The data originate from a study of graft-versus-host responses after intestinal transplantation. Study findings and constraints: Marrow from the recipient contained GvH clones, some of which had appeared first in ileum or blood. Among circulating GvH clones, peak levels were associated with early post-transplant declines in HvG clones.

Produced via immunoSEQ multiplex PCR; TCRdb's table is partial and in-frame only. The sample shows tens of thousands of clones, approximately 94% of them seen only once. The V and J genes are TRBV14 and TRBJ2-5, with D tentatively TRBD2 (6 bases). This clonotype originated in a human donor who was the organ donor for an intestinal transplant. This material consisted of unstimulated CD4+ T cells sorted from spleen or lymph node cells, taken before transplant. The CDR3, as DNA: TGTGCCAGCAGCCAAGATAGGGGTTACAGCTACCGCGGGAAGACCCAGTACTTC. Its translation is CASSQDRGYSYRGKTQYF.